This T cell receptor beta chain comes out of a study of cytomegalovirus exposure and HLA in healthy donors. Study outcomes and limitations: After further analysis at a later stage, some 15,000 TCR beta sequences were associated with HLA alleles at 0.05 false discovery rate. Versus the approximately 670-donor mean, an Asian-associated ancestry cluster reportedly showed fewer N-insertions in a later analysis.

The CDR3 extends over 16 amino acids. In germline, CDR1 is MGHRA, CDR2 YSYEKL. V shed 1 base and J 3 bases; nucleotides not matched to a gene: 7. This clone occurred a few times. As yet, its antigen is unknown. PCR employed 60 Vbeta and 13 Jbeta primers. Only in-frame clones appear in the TCRdb table, and some are missing; sequencing was by immunoSEQ multiplex PCR. The sample comprises 60,000 to 100,000 clones, 78% of which are singletons, and around 5.8% rests with the top ten. The chain employs TRBV4-1 and TRBJ2-7, with 9 bases identical to TRBD1. Sample: PBMCs. The sequence came from a male donor in good health and CMV-seropositive. The CDR3 is CASSQGKGQGFYEQYF. The CDR3 DNA reads TGCGCCAGCAGCCAAGGAAAGGGACAGGGTTTCTACGAGCAGTACTTC.